These 22 T cell receptor beta chains originate from one sample sequenced in a study of graft-versus-host responses after intestinal transplantation. Method: immunoSEQ multiplex PCR; TCRdb's copy keeps in-frame clones and lacks some. Found here are 60,000 to 90,000 clones, less than 95% of them singletons; the top ten hold about 1.3%. No antigens are known for them. Material: unstimulated CD8+ T cells sorted from spleen or lymph node cells, obtained before intestinal transplant. The receptors here all came from a human donor who received an intestinal transplant.

This chain uses TRBV10-2 with TRBJ2-5, with TRBD1 matching 10 bases. This CDR3 spans 16 amino acids. Germline V gene sequence: CDR1 WSHSY, CDR2 SAAADI. V was pared by 5 bases and J by 4 bases, with 10 bases of the junction left unmatched. The CDR3, as DNA: TGCGCCAGCAGTCCCGGACAGGGGGAAATGGTAGAGACCCAGTACTTC. Amino acids: CASSPGQGEMVETQYF.

This chain links TRBV14 with TRBJ2-3, with D tentatively TRBD2 (5 bases). Germline CDR1 and CDR2: SGHDN and FVKESK. CDR3 length: 13 amino acids. V was trimmed by 3 bases and J by 6 bases, leaving 10 bases between them. In nucleotides, the CDR3 is TGTGCCAGCAGCCAGGAACTAGGGGATACGCAGTATTTT. As protein: CASSQELGDTQYF.

The chain recombines TRBV2 with TRBJ1-1, with D maybe TRBD1 (5 bases). V shed 8 bases and J shed 1 base, with 11 bases lying between them. This CDR3 is built from 13 residues. Germline V gives CDR1 SNHLY, CDR2 FYNNEI. The CDR3 spells CASANGGNTEAFF. The CDR3 DNA reads as TGTGCCAGCGCAAACGGGGGGAACACTGAAGCTTTCTTT.

The chain couples TRBV19 to TRBJ2-7, with TRBD2 matching 8 bases. J gave up 6 bases and V 3 bases, and 4 bases lay outside the gene matches. The germline V gene encodes CDR1 LNHDA and CDR2 SQIVND (reference sequence). This CDR3 is built from 13 residues. In DNA form, the CDR3 reads TGTGCCAGTAGTATTAGCAGCGGGGGCGAGCAGTACTTC. Translating it yields CASSISSGGEQYF. Combining the CDR3 with reference TRBV19 and TRBJ2-7 gives the whole variable domain DGGITQSPKYLFRKEGQNVTLSCEQNLNHDAMYWYRQDPGQGLRLIYYSQIVNDFQKGDIAEGYSVSREKKESFPLTVTSAQKNPTAFYLCASSISSGGEQYFGPGTRLTVT.

This rearrangement joins TRBV11-2 to TRBJ2-1; weak D call: TRBD2 (5 bases). Trimming pared 8 bases from V and 8 bases from J, leaving 13 bases between. The CDR3 has 12 amino acids. In germline, CDR1 is SGHAT, CDR2 FQNNGV. The CDR3 sequence is CASAGLSHEQFF. The CDR3 nucleotides are TGTGCCAGCGCGGGTCTTTCTCATGAGCAGTTCTTC.

The chain links TRBV6-5 to TRBJ2-7; 12 bases are shared with TRBD2. V gave up 6 bases and J gave up 5 bases; unmatched junction bases: 2. The germline CDR1 and CDR2 sequences are MNHEY and SVGAGI. This CDR3 contains 13 residues. The CDR3 DNA reads as TGTGCCAGCAGAGCTAGCGGGGGGGACGAGCAGTACTTC. It is translated as CASRASGGDEQYF.

The chain links TRBV7-9 to TRBJ2-7; D remains ambiguous. Looked up from germline, CDR1 is SEHNR and CDR2 is FQNEAQ (reference sequence). V shed 5 bases and J shed 7 bases, with 12 bases lying between them. CDR3 size: 12 residues. CDR3 sequence: CASSPPTGEQYF. CDR3 coding DNA: TGTGCCAGCAGCCCCCCGACTGGAGAGCAGTACTTC.

The chain recombines TRBV7-9 with TRBJ2-5; TRBD2 matches 11 bases. V dropped 2 bases and J dropped 5; count of bases not matched to a gene: 10. This CDR3 spans 17 amino acids. Germline values: CDR1 SEHNR, CDR2 FQNEAQ (reference sequence). CDR3 DNA sequence: TGTGCCAGCAGCTTAAGTAGCGGGGGGGCCGTAGGGGAGACCCAGTACTTC. Translated, it gives CASSLSSGGAVGETQYF.

The rearrangement links TRBV5-1 to TRBJ1-6; TRBD1 matches at 9 bases. Germline V gene lookup returns CDR1 SGHRS and CDR2 YFSETQ. The V and J ends lost 0 bases and 10 bases, in that order; junction bases with no gene match: 5. This CDR3 spans 15 amino acids. The CDR3 DNA sequence: TGCGCCAGCAGCTTGGGTGGACAGGGGAGGTCACCCCTCCACTTT. Translating gives CASSLGGQGRSPLHF. Supplemented by reference TRBV5-1 and TRBJ1-6, the full variable domain reads KAGVTQTPRYLIKTRGQQVTLSCSPISGHRSVSWYQQTPGQGLQFLFEYFSETQRNKGNFPGRFSGRQFSNSRSEMNVSTLELGDSALYLCASSLGGQGRSPLHFGNGTRLTVT.

This chain uses TRBV5-1 with TRBJ1-2; possibly TRBD1 for D (5 bases). CDR3 size: 15 residues. The ends were cut back, 3 bases at V and 5 bases at J, with 17 bases in the middle. Per the germline V gene, CDR1 is SGHRS and CDR2 is YFSETQ. This chain's CDR3 is CASSSTGTEGYGYTF. Here the CDR3 DNA reads TGCGCCAGCAGCTCCACCGGGACTGAGGGATATGGCTACACCTTC.

The chain carries TRBV9 and TRBJ2-3, with D maybe TRBD2 (7 bases). CDR3 length: 15 amino acids. The V gene lost 6 bases and the J gene lost 2 bases, with 16 bases spanning the gap. Germline CDR1 and CDR2: SGDLS and YYNGEE. CDR3 sequence (DNA): TGTGCCAGCAACCAAGGGGGGGCCCCCACAGATACGCAGTATTTT. It translates to CASNQGGAPTDTQYF.

The rearrangement uses TRBV9 and TRBJ1-6; D perhaps matches TRBD1 (5 bases). Per germline, CDR1 SGDLS and CDR2 YYNGEE. The V end was cut by 0 bases, the J end by 7 bases, with 17 bases between. This CDR3 comprises 17 residues. CDR3 bases: TGTGCCAGCAGCGTAGGAGGTGGGGGGGGACCCAATTCACCCCTCCACTTT. Its translation is CASSVGGGGGPNSPLHF.

J is TRBJ1-1 and V is TRBV7-3; no clear D. From germline, CDR1 is SGHTA and CDR2 FQGTGA. This CDR3 contains 12 residues. Trimming left V 5 bases short and J 2 bases short, with 6 bases between. Here the CDR3 DNA reads TGTGCCAGCAGCCCTCCTAACACTGAAGCTTTCTTT. Residues: CASSPPNTEAFF.

This clone was seen only a few times. The gene calls are TRBV6-5 and TRBJ2-1, with a possible D match to TRBD1 (5 bases). Germline V gives CDR1 MNHEY, CDR2 SVGAGI. V lost 2 bases and J 9 bases, leaving 8 bases between the germline ends. CDR3 length: 12 residues. The CDR3 DNA follows: TGTGCCAGCAGTTACGTAGGGGCTGAGCAGTTCTTC. Its protein is CASSYVGAEQFF.

J is TRBJ2-7 and V is TRBV6-1; a weak D match, TRBD2 (5 bases). CDR1 and CDR2 from the germline V gene are MNHNS and SASEGT. Trimming removed 2 bases from V and 1 base from J, with 18 bases in between. The CDR3 loop spans 17 amino acids. The CDR3 DNA sequence: TGTGCCAGCAGTGAATATCCGAGCCCCCGAGGGTCCTACGAGCAGTACTTC. It translates to CASSEYPSPRGSYEQYF.

The CDR3 loop is CASTEDRADTEAFF. For the CDR3, the DNA is TGTGCCAGCACCGAAGACAGGGCAGACACTGAAGCTTTCTTT. This rearrangement joins TRBV6-6 to TRBJ1-1; 7 bases fit TRBD1. The CDR3 totals 14 residues. J was trimmed by 3 bases and V by 7 bases; bases with no gene match: 8. Germline CDR1 and CDR2: MNHNY and SVGAGI (reference sequence).

The V gene is TRBV5-4, the J gene TRBJ2-3, with 8 bases lining up with TRBD2. Trimming took 7 bases from V and 0 from J; bases not matched to a gene: 13. This CDR3 spans 17 amino acids. CDR1 is SGHNT and CDR2 is YYREEE in the germline V gene (reference sequence). CDR3 sequence reads: CASAGLGGGPSTDTQYF. The CDR3 DNA reads as TGTGCCAGCGCCGGTCTAGGCGGGGGGCCTAGCACAGATACGCAGTATTTT.

J is TRBJ2-7 and V is TRBV13; 10 positions match TRBD1. The CDR3 covers 15 residues. V was clipped by 5 bases and J by 2 bases; unmatched bases: 6. Germline assignment: CDR1 PRHDT and CDR2 FYEKMQ (reference sequence). DNA of the CDR3: TGTGCCAGCAGCCAGGTTGGGACAGGGGCCTACGAGCAGTACTTC. Translation gives CASSQVGTGAYEQYF.

The chain links TRBV6-5 to TRBJ2-3; the match to TRBD1 covers 8 bases. The CDR3 runs 14 residues. Trimming cost V 6 bases and J 8 bases; bases outside gene matches: 10. Germline CDR1 MNHEY, CDR2 SVGAGI. For the CDR3, the DNA is TGTGCCAGCAGAACGTCAGGGGGCGAAGCTACGCAGTATTTT. Protein product: CASRTSGGEATQYF.

This chain connects TRBV15 to TRBJ2-7, with a possible D match to TRBD1 (6 bases). Germline V CDR1 and CDR2: LNHNV, YYDKDF (reference sequence). Trimming removed 0 bases from V and 3 bases from J, with 9 bases in between. The CDR3 sequence is 14 residues long. The CDR3: CATSREGAHYEQYF. CDR3 DNA: TGTGCCACCAGCAGAGAGGGGGCACACTACGAGCAGTACTTC.

This sequence joins TRBV6-6 and TRBJ1-2; the D gene is possibly TRBD1 (5 bases). The V gene's germline CDR1 is MNHNY and CDR2 SVGAGI (reference sequence). Trimming took off 0 bases at V and 8 bases at J, with 10 bases between the two ends. The CDR3 is 13 amino acids. The DNA of the CDR3 is TGTGCCAGCAGTTACTCCCCGGGGGAAGGCTACACCTTC. It yields the protein CASSYSPGEGYTF.

The gene calls are TRBV5-4 and TRBJ1-1; D gene unclear. The CDR3 is made up of 12 amino acids. The V gene lost 4 bases and the J gene lost 8 bases, with 12 bases spanning the gap. Germline CDR1 SGHNT, CDR2 YYREEE (reference sequence). The CDR3 nucleotides read TGTGCCAGCAGCCGCCCCGGACTAGAAGCTTTCTTT. Its translation is CASSRPGLEAFF.